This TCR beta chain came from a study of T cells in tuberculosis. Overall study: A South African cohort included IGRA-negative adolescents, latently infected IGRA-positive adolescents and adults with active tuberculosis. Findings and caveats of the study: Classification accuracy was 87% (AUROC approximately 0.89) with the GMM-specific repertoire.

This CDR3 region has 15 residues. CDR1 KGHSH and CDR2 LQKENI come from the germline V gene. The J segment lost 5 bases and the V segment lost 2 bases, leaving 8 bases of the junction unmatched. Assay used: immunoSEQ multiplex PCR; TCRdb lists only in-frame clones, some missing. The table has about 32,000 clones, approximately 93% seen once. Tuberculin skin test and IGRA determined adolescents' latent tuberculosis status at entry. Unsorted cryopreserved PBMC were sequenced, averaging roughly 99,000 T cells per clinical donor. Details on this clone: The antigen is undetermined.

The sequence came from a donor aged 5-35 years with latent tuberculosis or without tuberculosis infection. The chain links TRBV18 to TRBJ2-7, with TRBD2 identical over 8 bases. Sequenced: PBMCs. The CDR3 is CASSPSSGMLHEQYF. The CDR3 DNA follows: TGTGCCAGCTCACCAAGTAGCGGGATGCTCCACGAGCAGTACTTC.